This TCR beta chain came from a study of blood T cell repertoires in COVID-19 (dated by TCRdb to about 2020). Background on the whole study: Samples covering the acute and convalescent phases of COVID-19 were provided by collaborators in the United States, Italy and Spain. Where available, HLA class I and class II types were taken from metadata supplied by the sample provider and were not determined by assay-based typing. The prospective study material was composed of cDNA or gDNA derived from T cells, B-cell-depleted T cells, or PBMCs. Nearly every sample came with metadata listing a de-identified subject ID, COVID-19 status, age in years and sex. The dataset comprised deeply sampled blood TCRbeta repertoires from subjects exposed to, actively infected with, or recovered from COVID-19. The samples were drawn from two sources: the first 160 participants of the ongoing ImmuneRACE study, and 950 to 1,500 subjects contributed by 6 global collaborators. The repertoires were made available in a free public database intended to serve as a resource for research on the immune response to SARS-CoV-2.

Broad study findings and their caveats: How much clinical and demographic metadata was included differed by source and by participant, and the metadata was provided uncurated.

Regarding this clone: The antigen it binds to is not known. No quality values exist for individual bases; no much larger clone is one base distant.

TCRbeta CDR3 regions were amplified from genomic DNA using the immunoSEQ Assay, a bias-controlled multiplex PCR. The paper's data handling went like this. The number of nucleated cells in each sample was estimated by amplification of reference gene primers within the assay. Sequence reads were collapsed and filtered to measure the absolute abundance of every unique TCRbeta CDR3 rearrangement. For each sample, productive Simpson clonality was calculated as the square root of Simpson's diversity index across productive rearrangements. In its TCRdb copy, this immuneACCESS table keeps in-frame sequences only and misses some clones. Where compared with another copy, unresolved V genes explain less than half of these, and the others have no known cause. D and trimming come from the DNA, and the V and J calls and clone size come from that table. Present in this sample are roughly 70,000 clones, roughly nine tenths of which were seen just once. The ten largest account for around 2.6% of the sample.

One collaborating source in Seattle enrolled patients while the patients were actively infected and followed the patients over time throughout the course of disease. Each collaborating institution followed its own protocols to collect whole blood in K2EDTA tubes. For TCRbeta analysis, collaborator samples were shipped as frozen whole blood, as isolated PBMCs, or as DNA extracted from either sample type. Trimming takes 4 bases off V and 1 base off J; junction bases not matched to a gene: 9. The cysteine opens and the phenylalanine closes a CDR3 of 16 amino acids. The only DNA kept is the CDR3, 48 bases in frame from the first base. From a lookup of the germline V gene, CDR1 and CDR2 are MNHEY and SVGEGT.

The chain is encoded by TRBV6-2 or TRBV6-3 joined to TRBJ2-7; TRBD2 matches 8 bases in the middle. The receptor was isolated from a man in his forties or fifties with COVID-19, enrolled during active disease. Input material: peripheral blood. For the CDR3, the sequence is CASSSAHSGTSYEQYF. The DNA is TGTGCCAGCAGTTCAGCCCATAGCGGGACATCCTACGAGCAGTACTTC.